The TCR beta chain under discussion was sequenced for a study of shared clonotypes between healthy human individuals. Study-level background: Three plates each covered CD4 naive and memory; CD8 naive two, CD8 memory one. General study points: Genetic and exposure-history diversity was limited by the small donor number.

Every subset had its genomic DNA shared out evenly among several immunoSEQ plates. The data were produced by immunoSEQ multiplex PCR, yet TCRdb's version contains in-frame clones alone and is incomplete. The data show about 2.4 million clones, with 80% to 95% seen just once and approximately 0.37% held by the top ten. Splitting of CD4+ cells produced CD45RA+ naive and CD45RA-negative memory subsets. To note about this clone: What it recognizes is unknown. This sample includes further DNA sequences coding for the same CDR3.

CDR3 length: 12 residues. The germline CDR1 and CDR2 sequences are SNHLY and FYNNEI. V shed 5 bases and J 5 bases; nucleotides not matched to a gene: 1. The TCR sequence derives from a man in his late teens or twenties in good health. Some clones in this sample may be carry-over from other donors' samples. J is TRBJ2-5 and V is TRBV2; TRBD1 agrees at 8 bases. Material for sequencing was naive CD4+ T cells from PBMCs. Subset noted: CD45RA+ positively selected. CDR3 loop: CASSRTGETQYF. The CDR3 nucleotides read TGTGCCAGCAGTCGGACAGGGGAGACCCAGTACTTC.